This TCR beta chain was observed in a study of CD8+CD57+ T cells in acquired aplastic anemia. For sequencing, patients were chosen who had shown expansion of CD8+CD57+ cells by flow cytometry. No patient had been given any therapy when blood was sampled. Profiling that covered TCR beta VDJ and CDR3 relied on genomic DNA as its template. TCRdb ran MiXCR on the reads and lists one entry per CDR3 protein. Of about half a million distinct CDR3 sequences in the sample, about a third were seen once. Study-level results: In CD8+ cells, Simpson's diversity showed no significant difference between patients and controls. Shared by patients and controls, around 27 CD8+ CDR3s were abundant in patients.

On this clonotype itself: Its antigen is not known.

The sequenced sample was sorted CD4+, CD8+, or CD8+CD57+ T cells (not recorded which) from PBMCs. The receptor was isolated from a human donor with aplastic anemia.

CDR3 coding DNA: TGTGCCAGCAGTGGCAGGGGGGGCGAGCAGTACTTC. Translation: CASSGRGGEQYF. This rearrangement joins TRBV27 to TRBJ2-7, with D perhaps matching TRBD1 or TRBD2 (7 bases each). Germline V CDR1 and CDR2: MNHEY, SMNVEV (reference sequence). Trimming stripped 5 bases from V and 6 bases from J, with 11 bases between. This CDR3 region has 12 residues.